Presented here are 26 T cell receptor beta chains from one specimen sequenced in a study of blood T cell repertoires in COVID-19. Generated by immunoSEQ multiplex PCR, the TCRdb table keeps only in-frame clones and is missing some. The repertoire has 150,000 to 200,000 clones, around 80% of them found once; the top ten carry around 8.1%. Specimen: peripheral blood. Receptors were obtained from a man between 60 and 70 years old with acute or convalescent COVID-19.

This clone showed up just once. This rearrangement joins TRBV9 to TRBJ2-1; D may be TRBD2 (6 bases). The CDR3 totals 15 residues. Deletions cut 0 bases from V and 5 bases from J, with 12 bases between. Germline CDR1 and CDR2: SGDLS and YYNGEE. CDR3 loop: CASSVAWGEDNEQFF. CDR3 DNA: TGTGCCAGCAGCGTAGCGTGGGGGGAGGACAATGAGCAGTTCTTC.

In this sample, this clone turned up once. The chain joins TRBV9 to TRBJ2-7; 9 bases match TRBD1. The CDR3 sequence is 15 residues long. The ends lost 0 bases at V and 4 bases at J; junction bases unmatched: 5. The germline V gene has CDR1 SGDLS and CDR2 YYNGEE. The DNA of the CDR3 is TGTGCCAGCAGCGTAGGCGGGACAGGGATATACGAGCAGTACTTC. It translates to CASSVGGTGIYEQYF. The whole variable domain, remainder taken from reference TRBV9 and TRBJ2-7, is DSGVTQTPKHLITATGQRVTLRCSPRSGDLSVYWYQQSLDQGLQFLIQYYNGEERAKGNILERFSAQQFPDLHSELNLSSLELGDSALYFCASSVGGTGIYEQYFGPGTRLTVT.

The chain has TRBV2 and TRBJ2-3, with TRBD2 matching over 11 bases. With 5 bases clipped from V and 5 bases from J, the junction kept 12 bases outside the gene matches. The CDR3 runs to 17 residues. Per the germline V gene, CDR1 is SNHLY and CDR2 is FYNNEI. CDR3 loop: CASSNPLLAGAEDTQYF. The CDR3 DNA reads as TGTGCCAGCAGTAACCCCCTACTAGCGGGGGCCGAAGATACGCAGTATTTT.

This sequence joins TRBV7-8 and TRBJ1-3; tentatively, D is TRBD1 (5 bases). The CDR3 has 17 residues. Trimming pared 4 bases from V and 0 bases from J, leaving 16 bases between. From germline, CDR1 is SGHVS and CDR2 FQNEAQ. The DNA of the CDR3 is TGTGCCAGCAGCTCCCGGCCGGGACTGAGCTCTGGAAACACCATATATTTT. Its protein product is CASSSRPGLSSGNTIYF.

This clone has a single count. The J gene is TRBJ1-3, the V gene TRBV18; D is unresolved. Germline V CDR1 and CDR2: KGHSH, LQKENI. The V and J ends lost 4 bases and 0 bases respectively, with 10 bases between them. The CDR3 is 15 residues long. CDR3 protein: CASSHRGISGNTIYF. DNA of the CDR3: TGTGCCAGCTCACATCGGGGTATCTCTGGAAACACCATATATTTT.

The chain joins TRBV11-1 to TRBJ2-2, with 10 bases aligning to TRBD2. Germline lookup yields CDR1 SGHAT and CDR2 FQDESV (reference sequence). The CDR3 sequence is 16 residues long. Trimming cost V 5 bases and J 7 bases; bases outside gene matches: 10. CDR3 nucleotides: TGTGCCAGCAGCCCTCAGAGCGGGGGGGAGGACGGGGAGCTGTTTTTT. Amino acids: CASSPQSGGEDGELFF.

J is TRBJ2-1 and V is TRBV7-2; 8 bases are shared with TRBD1. The CDR3 runs 14 residues. Trimming removed 1 base from V and 8 bases from J; junction bases left unmatched: 4. Per germline, CDR1 SGHTA and CDR2 FQGNSA. The CDR3 nucleotides are TGTGCCAGCAGCTTAGTGCCAGGGGGCCATGAGCAGTTCTTC. Translation gives CASSLVPGGHEQFF.

The chain recombines TRBV5-6 with TRBJ2-5, with D unclear. CDR1 is SGHDT, CDR2 YYEEEE, per germline. Trimming took 0 bases from V and 5 from J, leaving 5 bases between them. The length of the CDR3 is 12 residues. For the CDR3, the DNA is TGTGCCAGCAGCTTGGCCCAGGAGACCCAGTACTTC. It yields the protein CASSLAQETQYF.

CDR3 DNA: TGTGCCAGCAGCCAAGATACAGGGGTTTGGTCACCCCTCCACTTT. This sequence encodes CASSQDTGVWSPLHF. This rearrangement joins TRBV3-1 (or the pseudogene TRBV3-2) to TRBJ1-6; TRBD1 aligns across 7 bases. With 0 bases clipped from V and 10 bases from J, the junction kept 6 bases outside the gene matches. CDR1 LGHDT and CDR2 YNNKEL come from the germline V gene (reference sequence). The CDR3 contains 15 residues.

The chain has TRBV7-9 and TRBJ1-1, with D perhaps matching TRBD1 (6 bases). CDR1 is SEHNR, CDR2 FQNEAQ, per germline (reference sequence). Trimming left V 5 bases short and J 1 base short, with 8 bases between. CDR3 length: 13 amino acids. This chain's CDR3 is CASSRTANTEAFF. The CDR3 nucleotides read TGTGCCAGCAGCAGGACAGCGAACACTGAAGCTTTCTTT.

This chain joins TRBV27 and TRBJ2-1, with 7 bases matching TRBD2. The V gene's germline CDR1 is MNHEY and CDR2 SMNVEV (reference sequence). The J segment lost 2 bases and the V segment lost 6 bases, leaving 7 bases of the junction unmatched. This CDR3 spans 15 amino acids. CDR3 sequence (DNA): TGTGCCAGCAGGGCAGCGGGGCCCACCTACAATGAGCAGTTCTTC. This translates into CASRAAGPTYNEQFF.

The rearrangement links TRBV11-3 to TRBJ1-2; D gene uncertain. Germline V gives CDR1 SGHNT, CDR2 YENEEA. Deletions cut 8 bases from V and 0 bases from J, with 7 bases between. CDR3 length equals 12 residues. The CDR3 bases are TGTGCCAGCCCTAGATCTAACTATGGCTACACCTTC. Translation gives CASPRSNYGYTF.

Only a few counts were recorded for this clone. V and J are TRBV25-1 and TRBJ2-3, with 8 bases fitting TRBD2. The CDR3 totals 15 residues. Germline CDR1 and CDR2: MGHDK and SYGVNS. V lost 8 bases, J lost 6 bases, and 13 bases stayed unmatched. The CDR3 nucleotides are TGTGCCAGCTTGGGACTAGTTGGAGTCGAGGATACGCAGTATTTT. Translation gives CASLGLVGVEDTQYF.

In its sample, this clone was seen once. The V and J genes are TRBV4-1 and TRBJ1-2; perhaps TRBD1 as D (5 bases). The CDR3 contains 17 residues. Germline CDR1 MGHRA, CDR2 YSYEKL. The V and J ends lost 0 bases and 8 bases respectively, with 22 bases between them. The chain's CDR3 is CASSQDRMPGRGGGYTF. Here the CDR3 DNA reads TGCGCCAGCAGCCAAGATAGGATGCCAGGGAGGGGAGGAGGCTACACCTTC.

This chain connects TRBV19 to TRBJ1-6; no clear D gene. Trimming took off 5 bases at V and 9 bases at J, with 14 bases between the two ends. The CDR3 runs to 14 residues. Germline assignment: CDR1 LNHDA and CDR2 SQIVND (reference sequence). DNA for the CDR3: TGTGCCAGTAGTCCCGGAGTCCGCGGTTCACCCCTCCACTTT. This encodes CASSPGVRGSPLHF.

The rearrangement joins TRBV6-5 to TRBJ1-2; D ambiguous. Germline CDR1 MNHEY, CDR2 SVGAGI. This CDR3 contains 15 residues. V dropped 7 bases and J dropped 1 base, with 16 bases sitting between them. The CDR3 DNA is TGTGCCAGCACCTTTGGAACGGGGAGTAACTATGGCTACACCTTC. Translated, it gives CASTFGTGSNYGYTF.

The chain recombines TRBV30 with TRBJ1-2, with D perhaps TRBD1 (5 bases). The ends were cut back, 4 bases at V and 1 base at J, with 19 bases in the middle. The germline gives CDR1 GTSNPN, CDR2 SVGIG (reference sequence). The CDR3 extends over 16 amino acids. The CDR3 DNA reads as TGTGCCTGGACCCGTACCCTACAGGTCTATAACTATGGCTACACCTTC. Protein: CAWTRTLQVYNYGYTF.

The chain recombines TRBV30 with TRBJ2-3; no clear D. Trimming cost V 1 base and J 1 base, with 6 bases left between them. Germline V gives CDR1 GTSNPN, CDR2 SVGIG (reference sequence). The CDR3 has 13 residues. The CDR3 region is CAWSESGTDTQYF. The CDR3 nucleotides read TGTGCCTGGAGTGAAAGCGGCACAGATACGCAGTATTTT.

The chain couples TRBV7-8 to TRBJ1-1, with 7 nucleotides matching TRBD1. The CDR3 is 14 amino acids. CDR1 is SGHVS and CDR2 is FQNEAQ in the germline V gene. V shed 5 bases and J 1 base; nucleotides not matched to a gene: 4. The CDR3 region is CASSPRDRNTEAFF. In nucleotides, the CDR3 is TGTGCCAGCAGCCCCCGGGACAGGAACACTGAAGCTTTCTTT.

The chain recombines TRBV4-2 with TRBJ1-1; D perhaps matches TRBD1 (6 bases). Trimming removed 0 bases from V and 5 bases from J, with 16 bases in between. Germline CDR1 is LGHNA and CDR2 is YNFKEQ. This CDR3 has 16 residues. CDR3 DNA: TGTGCCAGCAGCCAAGATTTTGGCACCCAGGGGACTGAAGCTTTCTTT. Its protein is CASSQDFGTQGTEAFF.

The J gene is TRBJ2-2, the V gene TRBV6-5; TRBD2 matches at 14 bases. The CDR3 runs to 15 residues. Looked up from germline, CDR1 is MNHEY and CDR2 is SVGAGI. V gave up 6 bases and J gave up 6 bases; unmatched junction bases: 3. CDR3: CASSQGLAGAGELFF. CDR3 in DNA: TGTGCCAGCAGCCAGGGACTAGCGGGGGCCGGGGAGCTGTTTTTT.

The V gene is TRBV29-1, the J gene TRBJ2-2; D gene ambiguous. The CDR3 sequence is 12 residues long. Germline V lookup: CDR1 SQVTM, CDR2 ANQGSEA. The V gene lost 1 base and the J gene lost 5 bases, with 5 bases spanning the gap. CDR3 loop: CSVEGATGELFF. The CDR3 nucleotides are TGCAGCGTTGAAGGAGCAACCGGGGAGCTGTTTTTT.

The chain joins TRBV25-1 to TRBJ1-4, with D maybe TRBD1 (6 bases). Trimming removed 4 bases at V and 2 bases at J, with 14 bases between. The CDR3 has 16 amino acids. The V gene's germline CDR1 is MGHDK and CDR2 SYGVNS. The DNA for the CDR3 is TGTGCCAGCAGTGCGACGGACAGCCGGACTAATGAAAAACTGTTTTTT. It is translated as CASSATDSRTNEKLFF.

The chain joins TRBV6-4 to TRBJ1-6, with D possibly TRBD1 on 6 matching bases. The CDR3 has 14 residues. CDR1 and CDR2 from the germline V gene are MRHNA and SNTAGT. V dropped 0 bases and J dropped 15 bases, with 15 bases sitting between them. The CDR3 DNA sequence: TGTGCCAGCAGTGACTCAGGGGGTGGCAGTCTCCTCCACTTT. As protein: CASSDSGGGSLLHF.

The genes are TRBV5-1 and TRBJ1-2; no reliable D call. In germline, CDR1 is SGHRS, CDR2 YFSETQ. The CDR3 consists of 15 residues. V was pared by 0 bases and J by 1 base, with 10 bases between. The CDR3 loop is CASSLDLQNNYGYTF. In DNA, the CDR3 is TGCGCCAGCAGCTTGGACCTTCAGAATAACTATGGCTACACCTTC.

The chain is built from TRBV28 and TRBJ1-2; tentative D call: TRBD1 (5 bases). Germline loops: CDR1 MDHEN, CDR2 SYDVKM. The CDR3 is made up of 18 amino acids. V lost 9 bases and J 8 bases, leaving 34 bases between the germline ends. Written as DNA, the CDR3 is TGTGCCAGTGGAACCATGTTTTTTGGTTCCTCAGGGAGGGGCGGCTACACCTTC. It yields the protein CASGTMFFGSSGRGGYTF.